The 8 T cell receptor beta chains in this list originate from one sample, sequenced in a study of control samples from healthy donors and cancer patients. Sequencing used immunoSEQ multiplex PCR; TCRdb keeps in-frame clones, though not all of them. The repertoire holds 130,000 or so clones, about 89% seen once, with 5.5% to 7.5% in the top ten. The material sequenced was blood. Receptor source: a man between 18 and 35 years old in good health.

The V and J genes are TRBV2 and TRBJ2-7; possible D gene TRBD2, 5 bases. V dropped 5 bases and J dropped 7 bases, with 15 bases sitting between them. Germline CDR1 reads SNHLY; CDR2 reads FYNNEI. The CDR3 has 13 residues. The CDR3 is CASSWTSSGEQYF. The CDR3 DNA reads as TGTGCCAGCAGTTGGACTTCCTCTGGGGAGCAGTACTTC. Full variable domain (outside the CDR3, taken from reference TRBV2 and TRBJ2-7): EPEVTQTPSHQVTQMGQEVILRCVPISNHLYFYWYRQILGQKVEFLVSFYNNEISEKSEIFDDQFSVERPDGSNFTLKIRSTKLEDSAMYFCASSWTSSGEQYFGPGTRLTVT.

The table lists this clone with a count of one. V gene TRBV7-9 combines with J gene TRBJ2-7; no clear D gene. The CDR3 consists of 11 residues. Germline V gives CDR1 SEHNR, CDR2 FQNEAQ (reference sequence). Trimming removed 5 bases from V and 3 bases from J, with 5 bases in between. CDR3 DNA: TGTGCCAGCAGCGACGGCTACGAGCAGTACTTC. The encoded protein is CASSDGYEQYF. Based on the CDR3 plus reference TRBV7-9 and TRBJ2-7, the full variable domain is DTGVSQNPRHKITKRGQNVTFRCDPISEHNRLYWYRQTLGQGPEFLTYFQNEAQLEKSRLLSDRFSAERPKGSFSTLEIQRTEQGDSAMYLCASSDGYEQYFGPGTRLTVT.

This clone is a singleton in its sample. This chain connects TRBV9 to TRBJ2-3, with 8 bases matching TRBD2. The CDR3 has 16 amino acids. The V and J ends lost 0 bases and 4 bases, in that order; junction bases with no gene match: 7. Looked up from germline, CDR1 is SGDLS and CDR2 is YYNGEE. Written as DNA, the CDR3 is TGTGCCAGCAGCGTAGGGCGGACTAGCTTCCCAGATACGCAGTATTTT. Its translation: CASSVGRTSFPDTQYF.

V is TRBV27 and J is TRBJ2-1, with 12 bases that match TRBD2. CDR1 and CDR2 from the germline V gene are MNHEY and SMNVEV (reference sequence). The CDR3 runs to 18 residues. The V gene end was trimmed by 7 bases and the J gene end by 9 bases; junction bases not matched to a gene: 19. The CDR3 nucleotides read TGTGCCAGCATCCGTCTGACTAGCGGGGGTTCGGGCATGAGTGAGCAGTTCTTC. Translation gives CASIRLTSGGSGMSEQFF.

The chain couples TRBV2 to TRBJ2-3, with TRBD1 as a possible D gene (6 bases). Germline V gene sequence: CDR1 SNHLY, CDR2 FYNNEI. This CDR3 comprises 18 residues. V lost 1 base and J lost 2, with 19 bases in between. The CDR3 region is CASSEGGQTSVPTDTQYF. The CDR3 nucleotides read TGTGCCAGCAGTGAAGGGGGACAAACGAGCGTACCCACAGATACGCAGTATTTT. The whole variable domain, filled in from reference TRBV2 and TRBJ2-3, reads EPEVTQTPSHQVTQMGQEVILRCVPISNHLYFYWYRQILGQKVEFLVSFYNNEISEKSEIFDDQFSVERPDGSNFTLKIRSTKLEDSAMYFCASSEGGQTSVPTDTQYFGPGTRLTVL.

The chain employs TRBV11-1 and TRBJ2-1; 11 bases are shared with TRBD2. The V and J ends lost 5 bases and 5 bases, in that order; junction bases with no gene match: 8. The CDR3 spans 16 residues. CDR1 is SGHAT, CDR2 FQDESV, per germline (reference sequence). CDR3 loop: CASSTRLAGINNEQFF. The DNA of the CDR3 is TGTGCCAGCAGCACCCGACTAGCGGGGATTAACAATGAGCAGTTCTTC.

The chain joins TRBV19 to TRBJ2-2, with D perhaps matching TRBD1 (6 bases). Germline CDR1 reads LNHDA; CDR2 reads SQIVND (reference sequence). Between the trimmed V and J ends, which lost 3 bases and 3 bases, there was a span of 8 bases. The CDR3 runs to 14 residues. CDR3 sequence: CASSIGQYTGELFF. CDR3 DNA sequence: TGTGCCAGTAGTATCGGACAGTACACCGGGGAGCTGTTTTTT.

The chain links TRBV5-1 to TRBJ1-4, with D possibly being TRBD1 (6 bases). From germline, CDR1 is SGHRS and CDR2 YFSETQ. CDR3 size: 15 residues. Trimming shortened V by 4 bases and J by 0 bases, and 10 bases separated the two germline ends. The CDR3 protein is CASSLPGATNEKLFF. As DNA, the CDR3 is TGCGCCAGCAGCCTCCCAGGGGCAACTAATGAAAAACTGTTTTTT.